The present TCR beta chain was sequenced within a study of T-cell reconstitution after alpha-beta-depleted transplantation in children. Germline V gene data show CDR1 as SGHRS and CDR2 as YFSETQ. The V segment lost 7 bases and the J segment 8 bases; nucleotides outside the gene matches: 11. The CDR3 covers 13 residues. The TCRbeta library was prepared with unique molecular identifiers. TCRdb reprocessed the PCR reads with MiXCR, giving one entry per CDR3 protein. Among just over 200,000 distinct CDR3 sequences listed, roughly 8.1% were seen once. Study-wide results and caveats: Newly produced T cells mostly accounted for T-cell counts and diversity one year post-transplant. As was reported, about two months after transplant, alpha-beta T cells came from several hundred expanded graft clones. For some patients, TCRbeta diversity was high at day 60 because of recipient T cells and thymic progenitors that survived.

This clonotype was observed at least ten times. Its antigen is not known. The clonotype originates from a male patient between 2 and 15 years old who had a stem cell transplant for acute myeloid leukemia, so the T cells may come from the graft donor. This sample comprised PBMCs, mostly from graft donor cells, obtained 360 days after TCRalphabeta/CD19-depleted stem cell transplant. The rearrangement links TRBV5-1 to TRBJ1-1; TRBD1 agrees at 7 bases. The CDR3 here is CASRPGQALEAFF. CDR3 sequence (DNA): TGCGCCAGCCGACCCGGACAGGCCTTGGAAGCTTTCTTT. The whole variable domain, remainder taken from reference TRBV5-1 and TRBJ1-1, is KAGVTQTPRYLIKTRGQQVTLSCSPISGHRSVSWYQQTPGQGLQFLFEYFSETQRNKGNFPGRFSGRQFSNSRSEMNVSTLELGDSALYLCASRPGQALEAFFGQGTRLTVV.